This T cell receptor (beta chain) stems from a study of glioma-infiltrating T cells. The study, taken as a whole, reports: Only very few CDR3 sequences appeared in both tissue and blood.

Germline V CDR1 and CDR2: SGDLS, YYNGEE. The CDR3 covers 17 residues. Of note for this clonotype: Its target is not known.

Using RNA template, CDR3s of TCR alpha and beta were amplified with iRepertoire arm-PCR. One-step reverse transcription and amplification started from about 100-400 ng of tissue mRNA or PBMC total RNA. TCRdb re-derived calls from the multiplex PCR reads in MiXCR, one entry per CDR3 protein. The sample yields over a thousand distinct CDR3 sequences, 57% seen once. The sequence was collected from a human donor with low-grade glioma or glioblastoma, undergoing nonglioma brain surgery, or in good health (not recorded which). The sample taken for sequencing was glioma tissue, nonneoplastic brain tissue, or PBMCs (not recorded which). This sequence joins TRBV9 and TRBJ2-3, with D possibly matching TRBD2 (5 bases). CDR3 residues: CASGVDSAPRATDTQYF. Written as DNA, the CDR3 is TGTGCGAGCGGCGTAGATAGCGCCCCCCGAGCAACAGATACGCAGTATTTT.